This record concerns one T cell receptor beta chain sequence. Its recognized antigen is unknown. Qualities for individual bases were not recorded, and no much larger clone is one base off. Inclusive of the bounding cysteine and phenylalanine, the CDR3 is 9 residues long. Only the CDR3 DNA stays, 27 bases, in frame from base 1. Trimming at the junction amounts to 3 bases on V and 6 bases on J, and the germline ends lie 2 bases apart. In the germline V gene, CDR1 corresponds to SQVTM and CDR2 to ANQGSEA. Receptor libraries were prepared by RACE. Reads for this sample came from a NextSeq 500. During library preparation, unique molecular identifiers were attached to individual cDNA molecules so that TCRs could be counted quantitatively and reproducibly. For every blood RNA sample, sequencing covered both the TCR alpha and TCR beta chains. From the authors' description of their analysis: The median number of TCRs per sample was roughly 94,000, ranging from about 23,224 to 700,000. The Decombinator software suite was used to annotate V, J and CDR3 in the TCR reads. For the PS versus PT1 abundance plots, all samples were subsampled to the same number of TCRs (28,000). Expanded TCRs were defined as absent before sensitization and observed at least eight times at the 2-week time point. The public sequencing data were trimmed at Q25 with fastp and processed into clonotypes with MiXCR by TCRdb, which kept only in-frame beta chains. Every CDR3 protein is listed once, alongside the most common genes and DNA of its rows. Clone size and V and J calls follow TCRdb, not the original study. Present in this sample are 25,000 to 30,000 distinct CDR3 sequences, over 9% of which were seen just once. In total, the top ten clones hold about 6.6% of the sample.

These data originate in a study of human T cells and chemical hapten exposure (dated by TCRdb to the early 2020s). The study in broad terms: For sensitization, 2% DPC in acetone was applied to a 2 cm by 2 cm area of upper inner arm skin. Throughout the study period of about 22 weeks, patients also received therapeutic DPC doses to the scalp every week. Patch testing on the upper back used Finn chambers containing 0.01% DPC, with scoring done after 6 days according to International Contact Dermatitis Research Group standards. Most of the patients in the cohort were female, and the cohort covered alopecia areata with under or over 50% scalp involvement, alopecia totalis and alopecia universalis. Libraries were combined into a pool for sequencing, and differences in TCR yield between samples came mainly from small differences in library volumes within the pool. The study tracked peripheral blood TCR repertoire changes in vivo during primary and secondary sensitization to the hapten diphenylcyclopropenone (DPC) in alopecia patients. Patient blood was sampled pre-sensitization (week 0) and at 2, 6 and about 24 weeks after DPC sensitization. For TCR sequencing, blood came from 25 to 35 alopecia patients at anywhere from one to four time points (pre-sensitization, 2, 6 and 24 weeks). Results the study describes overall, beyond this receptor: Compared with pre-sensitization or healthy control sets, expanded TCRs formed significantly more large CDR3 similarity clusters, which is consistent with antigen-driven responses. No change with DPC sensitization was found in the number of TCRs above 1 in 1000 frequency, and no evidence of global repertoire structure alterations was found. The number of PT1 expanded TCRs positively correlated with patch test score, significant at thresholds 8, 16 and 32 but not 4. Because all patients had alopecia, a presumed autoimmune disease, the immune response of the patients might differ from that of healthy individuals. Repeated subsampling changed both the strength of the expansion versus patch-test correlation and the threshold at which that correlation became significant.

The time point label, as the study defines it: patch test 2, 6 weeks after DPC sensitization. Explained via the paper, the treatment or condition label denotes: therapeutic diphenylcyclopropenone sensitization with weekly scalp DPC. At every patch-test visit, the blood draw took place before the patch test was put on. Patients were considered eligible if aged 18 to 70, diagnosed with alopecia and deemed suitable for DPC therapy, and patients were excluded if pregnant. Total RNA was extracted from unfractionated whole blood that had been collected in Tempus Blood RNA tubes. The source was whole blood, collected in connection with sensitization to the hapten diphenylcyclopropenone (DPC). The sequence was obtained from a man aged 25-45 years with alopecia areata. Some clones in this sample may be carry-over from other donors' samples. The chain couples TRBV29-1 to TRBJ1-2; the D gene remains uncertain. The sequenced DNA is TGCAGCGTTGACCATGGCTACACCTTC. This encodes CSVDHGYTF.